The rows below give T cell receptor beta chains drawn from one sample of a study of blood T cells in healthy people across ages. TCRdb redid the calling of the 5' RACE reads with MiXCR, one entry per CDR3 protein. The data contain around 690,000 distinct CDR3 sequences, roughly 53% of them singletons. The sample taken for sequencing was blood. Receptor source: a man aged 55 to 70 in good health. Both conserved end residues are part of each CDR3. A D gene is named only where the DNA matches it firmly. Clone size is shown for a subset of rows, as once, few, many or a class of expanded clone.

d_gene: -; j_gene: TRBJ2-7; v_gene: TRBV10-1; abundance: -; CDR3aa: CASSGPDPGIYEQYF; CDR3nt: TGCGCCAGCAGTGGTCCGGACCCGGGAATCTACGAGCAGTACTTC
d_gene: -; j_gene: TRBJ2-7; v_gene: TRBV29-1; abundance: few; CDR3aa: CSVEDEGQAYEQYF; CDR3nt: TGCAGCGTTGAAGACGAAGGACAAGCCTACGAGCAGTACTTC
d_gene: -; j_gene: TRBJ2-2; v_gene: TRBV4-1; abundance: -; CDR3aa: CASSQIPRRQNTGELFF; CDR3nt: TGCGCCAGCAGCCAAATCCCGCGGAGGCAGAACACCGGGGAGCTGTTTTTT
d_gene: -; j_gene: TRBJ2-5; v_gene: TRBV6-1; abundance: -; CDR3aa: CASQREVAGETQYF; CDR3nt: TGTGCCAGCCAGAGGGAGGTGGCAGGAGAGACCCAGTACTTC
d_gene: TRBD1; j_gene: TRBJ2-5; v_gene: TRBV5-1; abundance: few; CDR3aa: CASSHTGGRETQYF; CDR3nt: TGCGCCAGCAGCCATACAGGGGGCAGGGAGACCCAGTACTTC
d_gene: -; j_gene: TRBJ2-3; v_gene: TRBV10-1; abundance: -; CDR3aa: CASSEGGASADTQYF; CDR3nt: TGCGCCAGCAGTGAGGGGGGGGCCAGCGCAGATACGCAGTATTTT
d_gene: -; j_gene: TRBJ1-1; v_gene: TRBV10-2; abundance: -; CDR3aa: CASRANRVNTEAFF; CDR3nt: TGCGCCAGCAGGGCAAATAGAGTGAACACTGAAGCTTTCTTT
d_gene: -; j_gene: TRBJ1-4; v_gene: TRBV4-2; abundance: -; CDR3aa: CASSISQANEKLFF; CDR3nt: TGTGCCAGCAGTATCTCACAGGCTAATGAAAAACTGTTTTTT
d_gene: -; j_gene: TRBJ1-1; v_gene: TRBV6-5; abundance: -; CDR3aa: CASSYGKRRTEAFF; CDR3nt: TGTGCCAGCAGTTATGGGAAGAGGAGGACTGAAGCTTTCTTT
d_gene: -; j_gene: TRBJ1-1; v_gene: TRBV7-8; abundance: -; CDR3aa: CASSLGPKGPQNTEAFF; CDR3nt: TGTGCCAGCAGCTTAGGGCCCAAAGGGCCCCAGAACACTGAAGCTTTCTTT
d_gene: TRBD1; j_gene: TRBJ2-5; v_gene: TRBV20-1; abundance: -; CDR3aa: CSARDGAGGEETQYF; CDR3nt: TGCAGTGCTAGAGATGGAGCAGGGGGCGAAGAGACCCAGTACTTC
d_gene: -; j_gene: TRBJ1-5; v_gene: TRBV20-1; abundance: -; CDR3aa: CSASRSAHQPQHF; CDR3nt: TGCAGTGCTAGCCGATCGGCGCATCAGCCCCAGCATTTT
d_gene: TRBD1; j_gene: TRBJ1-1; v_gene: TRBV27; abundance: -; CDR3aa: CASRKTGVPMNTEAFF; CDR3nt: TGTGCCAGCAGAAAGACAGGGGTCCCAATGAACACTGAAGCTTTCTTT
d_gene: -; j_gene: TRBJ2-3; v_gene: TRBV20-1; abundance: -; CDR3aa: CSARDRGAPTDTQYF; CDR3nt: TGCAGTGCTAGAGATCGGGGGGCTCCCACAGATACGCAGTATTTT
d_gene: TRBD1; j_gene: TRBJ2-7; v_gene: TRBV12-3/TRBV12-4; abundance: -; CDR3aa: CASSQGTGGAYEQYF; CDR3nt: TGTGCCAGCAGTCAAGGGACAGGAGGGGCCTACGAGCAGTACTTC
d_gene: -; j_gene: TRBJ1-1; v_gene: TRBV7-9; abundance: -; CDR3aa: CASSPTGTMNTEAFF; CDR3nt: TGTGCCAGCAGCCCAACCGGGACAATGAACACTGAAGCTTTCTTT
d_gene: -; j_gene: TRBJ2-1; v_gene: TRBV7-6; abundance: once; CDR3aa: CASSLAGSLGPLSYNEQFF; CDR3nt: TGTGCCAGCAGCTTAGCGGGGAGTTTGGGACCGCTCTCCTACAATGAGCAGTTCTTC
d_gene: -; j_gene: TRBJ2-7; v_gene: TRBV6-4; abundance: once; CDR3aa: CASSEWQGTPYEQYF; CDR3nt: TGTGCCAGCAGTGAATGGCAGGGGACTCCCTACGAGCAGTACTTC
d_gene: -; j_gene: TRBJ1-2; v_gene: TRBV12-3/TRBV12-4; abundance: -; CDR3aa: CASSLWRDGYGYTF; CDR3nt: TGTGCCAGCAGTTTATGGAGGGACGGCTATGGCTACACCTTC
d_gene: TRBD1; j_gene: TRBJ2-1; v_gene: TRBV5-1; abundance: -; CDR3aa: CASSLDRDRGLDEQFF; CDR3nt: TGCGCCAGCAGCTTGGACCGGGACAGGGGGCTAGATGAGCAGTTCTTC
d_gene: -; j_gene: TRBJ2-6; v_gene: TRBV7-2; abundance: -; CDR3aa: CASSVPKAGANVLTF; CDR3nt: TGTGCCAGCAGCGTACCGAAGGCTGGGGCCAACGTCCTGACTTTC
d_gene: TRBD1; j_gene: TRBJ1-6; v_gene: TRBV3-1; abundance: -; CDR3aa: CASSQDGRQGYNSPLHF; CDR3nt: TGTGCCAGCAGCCAAGATGGCCGACAGGGGTATAATTCACCCCTCCACTTT
d_gene: -; j_gene: TRBJ1-2; v_gene: TRBV20-1; abundance: few; CDR3aa: CSAPARENGYTF; CDR3nt: TGCAGTGCCCCGGCTCGGGAAAATGGCTACACCTTC
d_gene: -; j_gene: TRBJ2-5; v_gene: TRBV6-6; abundance: -; CDR3aa: CASSYQGIQETQYF; CDR3nt: TGTGCCAGCAGTTATCAGGGGATACAAGAGACCCAGTACTTC
d_gene: -; j_gene: TRBJ2-5; v_gene: TRBV10-3; abundance: few; CDR3aa: CAIKESSAQETQYF; CDR3nt: TGTGCCATCAAAGAATCTAGCGCCCAAGAGACCCAGTACTTC
d_gene: -; j_gene: TRBJ2-4; v_gene: TRBV10-3; abundance: -; CDR3aa: CATTIGRDLLKNIQYF; CDR3nt: TGTGCCACGACAATTGGGCGGGACCTCCTCAAAAACATTCAGTACTTC
d_gene: -; j_gene: TRBJ2-7; v_gene: TRBV7-2; abundance: many; CDR3aa: CASSPAGYEQYF; CDR3nt: TGTGCCAGCAGCCCGGCGGGGTACGAGCAGTACTTC
d_gene: -; j_gene: TRBJ2-7; v_gene: TRBV6-5; abundance: -; CDR3aa: CASSYSSGVAYEQYF; CDR3nt: TGTGCCAGCAGTTACTCGTCAGGGGTCGCCTACGAGCAGTACTTC
d_gene: -; j_gene: TRBJ2-7; v_gene: TRBV7-2; abundance: many; CDR3aa: CASSLDYYEQYF; CDR3nt: TGTGCCAGCAGTCTCGACTACTACGAGCAGTACTTC
d_gene: -; j_gene: TRBJ2-6; v_gene: TRBV6-6; abundance: -; CDR3aa: CVGAPGPGANVLTF; CDR3nt: TGTGTCGGGGCCCCCGGCCCTGGGGCCAACGTCCTGACTTTC
d_gene: TRBD2; j_gene: TRBJ2-1; v_gene: TRBV12-3/TRBV12-4; abundance: -; CDR3aa: CASSQQAGGGNEQFF; CDR3nt: TGTGCCAGCAGTCAACAAGCGGGGGGGGGCAATGAGCAGTTCTTC
d_gene: -; j_gene: TRBJ2-5; v_gene: TRBV29-1; abundance: -; CDR3aa: CSVAGTIGETQYF; CDR3nt: TGCAGCGTCGCCGGGACCATAGGAGAGACCCAGTACTTC
d_gene: TRBD1; j_gene: TRBJ1-2; v_gene: TRBV28; abundance: -; CDR3aa: CASRPAGTGDLTF; CDR3nt: TGTGCCAGCAGACCTGCCGGGACAGGGGACCTCACCTTC
d_gene: TRBD1; j_gene: TRBJ2-1; v_gene: TRBV7-2; abundance: few; CDR3aa: CASSLVEDRVGNEQFF; CDR3nt: TGTGCCAGCAGCTTAGTGGAGGACAGGGTTGGAAATGAGCAGTTCTTC
d_gene: -; j_gene: TRBJ2-3; v_gene: TRBV4-1; abundance: -; CDR3aa: CASSQRWGDTYTQYF; CDR3nt: TGCGCCAGCAGCCAAAGGTGGGGGGACACATATACGCAGTATTTT
d_gene: -; j_gene: TRBJ2-3; v_gene: TRBV12-3/TRBV12-4; abundance: -; CDR3aa: CASNGEELVDTQYF; CDR3nt: TGTGCCAGCAACGGGGAGGAATTGGTGGATACGCAGTATTTT
d_gene: TRBD2; j_gene: TRBJ2-3; v_gene: TRBV20-1; abundance: -; CDR3aa: CSARGLAGDTSTDTQYF; CDR3nt: TGCAGTGCTAGGGGACTAGCGGGGGATACTAGCACAGATACGCAGTATTTT
d_gene: -; j_gene: TRBJ2-1; v_gene: TRBV29-1; abundance: -; CDR3aa: CSAGDFSYNEQFF; CDR3nt: TGCAGCGCTGGGGACTTCTCCTACAACGAGCAGTTCTTC
d_gene: -; j_gene: TRBJ2-1; v_gene: TRBV3-1; abundance: -; CDR3aa: CASSQGAWGNEQFF; CDR3nt: TGTGCCAGCAGCCAGGGGGCTTGGGGGAATGAGCAGTTCTTC
d_gene: -; j_gene: TRBJ1-6; v_gene: TRBV7-2; abundance: few; CDR3aa: CASSSEGGYSPLHF; CDR3nt: TGTGCCAGCAGCTCCGAAGGGGGTTACTCACCCCTCCACTTT
d_gene: TRBD2; j_gene: TRBJ2-3; v_gene: TRBV12-3/TRBV12-4; abundance: once; CDR3aa: CASSFLAGDTDTQYF; CDR3nt: TGTGCCAGCAGTTTCTTAGCGGGGGACACAGATACGCAGTATTTT
d_gene: TRBD2; j_gene: TRBJ2-5; v_gene: TRBV9; abundance: few; CDR3aa: CASSVEDGGGAKTQYF; CDR3nt: TGTGCCAGCAGCGTAGAGGATGGCGGGGGGGCGAAGACCCAGTACTTC
d_gene: TRBD1; j_gene: TRBJ2-3; v_gene: TRBV11-2; abundance: -; CDR3aa: CASSLGQGLTDTQYF; CDR3nt: TGTGCCAGCAGCTTAGGACAGGGCTTGACAGATACGCAGTATTTT
d_gene: -; j_gene: TRBJ2-5; v_gene: TRBV7-9; abundance: few; CDR3aa: CASSHQQSRETQYF; CDR3nt: TGTGCCAGCAGCCACCAACAGTCCCGGGAGACCCAGTACTTC
d_gene: TRBD1; j_gene: TRBJ1-6; v_gene: TRBV3-1; abundance: -; CDR3aa: CASSQAGGNSPLHF; CDR3nt: TGTGCCAGCAGCCAAGCAGGGGGGAATTCACCCCTCCACTTT
d_gene: -; j_gene: TRBJ2-5; v_gene: TRBV2; abundance: -; CDR3aa: CASSRGFGGGETQYF; CDR3nt: TGTGCCAGCAGTAGAGGCTTCGGGGGAGGAGAGACCCAGTACTTC